This T cell receptor (beta chain) is from a study of T-cell reconstitution after alpha-beta-depleted transplantation in children. The CDR3 is 18 amino acids. CDR1 SGHRS and CDR2 YFSETQ come from the germline V gene. J was trimmed by 5 bases and V by 4 bases; bases with no gene match: 21. In this sample, this clonotype turned up a few times. Its antigen is undetermined. Study-level results: Reported findings indicate that, about two months after transplant, alpha-beta T cells came from several hundred expanded clones, which were derived from non-depleted graft cells. One year after transplant, T-cell counts and diversity came mostly from newly produced T cells.

Construction of the TCRbeta library involved unique molecular identifiers. TCRdb reanalysed the PCR reads using MiXCR and keeps one entry per CDR3 protein. Counted here are a few hundred thousand distinct CDR3 sequences, roughly 11% occurring once; the ten biggest clones make up 28%. J is TRBJ2-7 and V is TRBV5-1, with 7 bases fitting TRBD2. The receptor comes from a child younger than two with acute myeloid leukemia, due to receive a stem cell transplant. The sequences come from PBMCs, collected before TCRalphabeta/CD19-depleted stem cell transplant. The CDR3 DNA sequence: TGCGCCAGCAGCCCCTCGAGGGCTAGCGGCTATTTTTACGACGAGCAGTACTTC. Translation gives CASSPSRASGYFYDEQYF.